This T cell receptor (beta chain) was profiled in a study of post-analysis software for immune sequencing data. Study-wide background: Secondary progressive, relapsing-remitting and progressive-relapsing multiple sclerosis were among the included disease courses.

CDR3 length equals 14 residues. CDR1 and CDR2 from the germline V gene are SSHAT and FNYEAQ (reference sequence). Study observations and caveats: In multiple sclerosis, normalized Chao1 diversity was significantly below that of controls. Samples from one preparation batch, clustered by F measure, grouped strongly together. With TRBV5-6, TRBV5-1 and TRBV20-1 included, several TRBV segments were more frequent in patients than in controls.

A word on this clonotype: Its matching antigen is unknown. A read error may produce the germline difference seen at one junction end.

Unique molecular identifiers featured in each of the TCR beta cDNA libraries. Roughly 450,000 cDNA molecules came from approximately 1 to 10 million T cells. TCRdb redid the calling of the PCR reads with MiXCR, one entry per CDR3 protein. The sample records roughly 800,000 distinct CDR3 sequences, about 45% being singletons. Sequencing was performed on blood. This clonotype originated in a girl aged 10 to 17 with multiple sclerosis. J is TRBJ2-7 and V is TRBV7-7, with 8 bases matching TRBD2. This chain's CDR3 is CASSLAGLESEQYF. In nucleotides, the CDR3 is TGTGCTAGCAGCTTAGCGGGACTAGAATCCGAGCAGTACTTC. The whole variable domain, filled in from reference TRBV7-7 and TRBJ2-7, reads GAGVSQSPRYKVTKRGQDVTLRCDPISSHATLYWYQQALGQGPEFLTYFNYEAQPDKSGLPSDRFSAERPEGSISTLTIQRTEQRDSAMYRCASSLAGLESEQYFGPGTRLTVT.